Below, one TCR beta chain is given with its context. Antigen specificity is unknown. The CDR3 spans 14 residues. From germline, CDR1 is MDHEN and CDR2 SYDVKM. V dropped 5 bases and J dropped 2 bases, with 9 bases sitting between them. This sample is part of a study of T cell responses to AZD1222 COVID-19 vaccine. General study findings and limits: Clonal diversity was possibly underestimated; the donors were predominantly white British and more often female. Spike-specific TCR depth and breadth grew after two AZD1222 doses.

Produced via immunoSEQ multiplex PCR; TCRdb's table is partial and in-frame only. The sample yields some 120,000 clones, about 86% seen once. The starting material was peripheral blood, obtained on day 0 of AZD1222 vaccination. The rearrangement uses TRBV28 and TRBJ1-4; D gene ambiguous. The TCR was taken from an adult in good health. The DNA of the CDR3 is TGTGCCAGCAGTATACAGCACACTAATGAAAAACTGTTTTTT. It yields the protein CASSIQHTNEKLFF.